A single TCR beta chain is shown here with its context. The antigen is undetermined. This sample is drawn from a study of Ad26.COV2.S vaccination and SARS-CoV-2 variants. The data were produced by immunoSEQ multiplex PCR, yet TCRdb's version contains in-frame clones alone and is incomplete. The sample carries hundreds of thousands of clones, roughly 89% recorded once. Treatment reported: about 20 received Ad26.COV2.S at low or high dose, single or two shots; five or six received placebo; per-sample allocation not given. Sampling happened 63 days after the first vaccine or placebo injection. The donor's status was that of an adult aged 18-55 years in Boston. V lost 3 bases, J lost 4 bases, and 8 bases stayed unmatched. In germline, CDR1 is GTSNPN, CDR2 SVGIG (reference sequence). There are 16 residues in the CDR3. Study-wide points: Total responses of T cells may have been underestimated by the analyses of TCR breadth and depth.

This TCR was recovered from a person aged 18-65 years who received the Ad26.COV2.S COVID-19 vaccine or a placebo. The V gene is TRBV30, the J gene TRBJ2-2; 10 bases fit TRBD2. The sample consisted of peripheral blood, taken in a trial of Ad26.COV2.S vaccine versus placebo. CDR3 DNA sequence: TGTGCCTGGAGCCGGGAACTAGCGGGAAGCACCGGGGAGCTGTTTTTT. The encoded protein is CAWSRELAGSTGELFF.